The sequence of this TCR beta chain was determined in a study of T cell changes during pregnancy in multiple sclerosis. Only in-frame clones appear in the TCRdb table, and some are missing; sequencing was by immunoSEQ multiplex PCR. The sample includes tens of thousands of clones, 89% of them seen just once. Looked up from germline, CDR1 is LNHDA and CDR2 is SQIVND (reference sequence). CDR3 length: 15 residues. The V and J ends lost 10 bases and 7 bases, in that order; junction bases with no gene match: 11. The sample here was CD8+ T cells from peripheral blood mononuclear cells, taken in the second trimester of pregnancy. The V call is TRBV19, the J call TRBJ2-2; 11 bases map to TRBD2. This TCR was sampled from a female donor with multiple sclerosis, enrolled in a pregnancy study. Here the CDR3 reads CATTTSGALNGELFF. CDR3 nucleotides: TGTGCCACTACGACTAGCGGGGCTCTAAACGGGGAGCTGTTTTTT.